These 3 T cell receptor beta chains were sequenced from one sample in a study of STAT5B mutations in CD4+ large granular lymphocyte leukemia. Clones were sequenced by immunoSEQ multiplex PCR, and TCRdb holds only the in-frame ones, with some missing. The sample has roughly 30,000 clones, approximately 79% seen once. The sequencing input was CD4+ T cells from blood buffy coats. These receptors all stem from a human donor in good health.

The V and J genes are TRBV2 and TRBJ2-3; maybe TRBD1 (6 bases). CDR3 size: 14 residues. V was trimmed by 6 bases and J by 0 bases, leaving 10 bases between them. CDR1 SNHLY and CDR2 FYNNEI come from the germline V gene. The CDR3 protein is CASSRDTSTDTQYF. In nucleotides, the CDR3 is TGTGCCAGCAGCCGGGACACTAGCACAGATACGCAGTATTTT.

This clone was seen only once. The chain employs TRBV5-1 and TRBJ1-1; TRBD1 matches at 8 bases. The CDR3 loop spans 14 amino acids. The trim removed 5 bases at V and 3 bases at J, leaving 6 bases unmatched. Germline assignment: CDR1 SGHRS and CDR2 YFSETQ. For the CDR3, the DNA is TGCGCCAGCAGTTCCAGGGGGCTGTACACTGAAGCTTTCTTT. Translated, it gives CASSSRGLYTEAFF.

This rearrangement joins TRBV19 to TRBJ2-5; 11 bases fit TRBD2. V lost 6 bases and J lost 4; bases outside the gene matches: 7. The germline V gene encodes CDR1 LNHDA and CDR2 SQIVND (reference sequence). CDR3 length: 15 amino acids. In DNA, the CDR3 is TGTGCCAGTAGGGCGGGACTAGCGGCACGAGAGACCCAGTACTTC. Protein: CASRAGLAARETQYF.